These T cell receptor beta chains were read from a single sample in a study of shared clonotypes between healthy human individuals. Assay used: immunoSEQ multiplex PCR; TCRdb lists only in-frame clones, some missing. The profile shows about 120,000 clones, more than 65% of them singletons. Material for sequencing was memory CD8+ T cells sorted from blood. Receptor source: a young woman in good health. CDR3s include the opening cysteine and the closing phenylalanine or tryptophan. A D gene is named only where the DNA matches it firmly. Clone size is not always given. Where it is, it says once, few, many or a class for expanded clones.

d_gene	v_gene	abundance	j_gene	CDR3aa	CDR3nt
-	TRBV9	-	TRBJ1-4	CASSVGTNNEKLFF	TGTGCCAGCAGCGTGGGGACGAATAATGAAAAACTGTTTTTT
TRBD1	TRBV28	-	TRBJ2-5	CASREQGGETQYF	TGTGCCAGCAGGGAACAGGGGGGAGAGACCCAGTACTTC
-	TRBV19	-	TRBJ2-7	CASSISADGFNYEQYF	TGTGCCAGTAGTATATCCGCGGACGGGTTTAACTACGAGCAGTACTTC
-	TRBV6-6	-	TRBJ1-5	CASSYVGSNQPQHF	TGTGCCAGCAGTTACGTGGGTAGCAATCAGCCCCAGCATTTT
TRBD2	TRBV4-1	-	TRBJ2-2	CASSQVTSGRGGELFF	TGCGCCAGCAGCCAGGTTACTAGCGGGAGAGGCGGGGAGCTGTTTTTT
-	TRBV6-1	once	TRBJ1-2	CASSDSYYGYTF	TGTGCCAGCAGTGACAGCTACTATGGCTACACCTTC
-	TRBV9	-	TRBJ2-1	CASSGDLSITNEQFF	TGTGCCAGCAGCGGGGACCTTTCGATTACCAATGAGCAGTTCTTC
TRBD2	TRBV6-1	-	TRBJ2-7	CASSGGLGSSYEQYF	TGTGCCAGCAGTGGCGGACTAGGGTCGTCCTACGAGCAGTACTTC
TRBD1	TRBV6-1	-	TRBJ2-5	CALWTGEVQETQYF	TGTGCCTTATGGACAGGGGAGGTTCAAGAGACCCAGTACTTC
TRBD2	TRBV19	few	TRBJ2-7	CASKGGVAGTDEQYF	TGTGCCAGTAAGGGTGGAGTAGCGGGTACAGACGAGCAGTACTTC
TRBD1	TRBV6-1	-	TRBJ1-2	CASRPGQNYGYTF	TGTGCCAGCAGACCGGGACAGAACTATGGCTACACCTTC
TRBD2	TRBV28	many	TRBJ2-7	CASSTGLANYEQYF	TGTGCCAGCAGCACCGGACTAGCGAACTACGAGCAGTACTTC
TRBD2	TRBV5-1	-	TRBJ2-3	CASRYSGRNSDTQYF	TGCGCCAGCAGGTATAGCGGGAGAAATTCAGATACGCAGTATTTT
TRBD2	TRBV29-1	-	TRBJ2-7	CSVEDLTSGMNEQYF	TGCAGCGTTGAAGATCTTACTAGCGGGATGAACGAGCAGTACTTC
TRBD2	TRBV6-4	many	TRBJ2-3	CASSEVAGVTDTQYF	TGTGCCAGCAGTGAAGTAGCGGGAGTCACAGATACGCAGTATTTT
TRBD2	TRBV9	few	TRBJ2-7	CASSPGRGDPYEQYF	TGTGCCAGCAGCCCCGGGAGGGGAGACCCGTACGAGCAGTACTTC
-	TRBV6-1	few	TRBJ1-1	CASSEDWEGGTEAFF	TGTGCCAGCAGTGAAGATTGGGAGGGGGGCACTGAAGCTTTCTTT
TRBD2	TRBV19	-	TRBJ2-1	CASSNCGGSSYNEQFF	TGTGCCAGTAGTAACTGCGGGGGGAGCTCCTACAATGAGCAGTTCTTC
-	TRBV27	-	TRBJ2-7	CASSLFWAHEQYF	TGTGCCAGCAGTTTATTTTGGGCCCACGAGCAGTACTTC
-	TRBV5-4	-	TRBJ2-1	CASSLSTGEFINEQFF	TGTGCCAGCAGCTTGAGTACGGGAGAGTTCATCAATGAGCAGTTCTTC
-	TRBV7-6	-	TRBJ2-7	CASSPGTSGEQYF	TGTGCCAGCAGCCCCGGGACCTCTGGCGAGCAGTACTTC
TRBD1	TRBV4-1	-	TRBJ1-2	CASSHRVYQGARDGYTF	TGCGCCAGCAGCCACCGAGTTTACCAGGGGGCCCGAGATGGCTACACCTTC
TRBD1	TRBV2	-	TRBJ1-5	CASSEAGGDSYSNQPQHF	TGTGCCAGCAGTGAAGCGGGAGGGGACAGTTATAGCAATCAGCCCCAGCATTTT
-	TRBV5-1	-	TRBJ2-5	CASSLGTLRETQYF	TGCGCCAGCAGCTTGGGGACCCTAAGGGAGACCCAGTACTTC
-	TRBV9	-	TRBJ2-3	CASNPRSYTDTQYF	TGTGCCAGCAACCCCCGGTCCTACACAGATACGCAGTATTTT
TRBD1	TRBV4-1	-	TRBJ2-1	CASSQDRVRDRSYNEQFF	TGCGCCAGCAGCCAAGATAGAGTCCGGGACAGGAGTTACAATGAGCAGTTCTTC
-	TRBV18	-	TRBJ1-4	CASSPRLWADNEKLFF	TGTGCCAGCTCACCACGATTGTGGGCAGATAATGAAAAACTGTTTTTT
-	TRBV5-1	-	TRBJ2-7	CASSLRPAAYEQYF	TGCGCCAGCAGCTTGAGGCCAGCGGCCTACGAGCAGTACTTC
-	TRBV4-1	-	TRBJ1-1	CASRFSPGGTEAFF	TGCGCCAGCCGGTTTTCCCCCGGGGGCACTGAAGCTTTCTTT
-	TRBV15	many	TRBJ2-7	CATSRDRGGSYEQYF	TGTGCCACCAGCAGAGATCGTGGGGGATCCTACGAGCAGTACTTC
-	TRBV4-2	-	TRBJ1-2	CASSQVETNYGYTF	TGTGCCAGCAGCCAAGTAGAGACTAACTATGGCTACACCTTC
TRBD1	TRBV4-1	-	TRBJ2-7	CASSQRTGGIYEQYF	TGCGCCAGCAGCCAAAGGACAGGGGGCATCTACGAGCAGTACTTC
-	TRBV28	-	TRBJ2-7	CASSSFRGIGEQYF	TGTGCCAGCAGTTCCTTTCGGGGAATCGGCGAGCAGTACTTC